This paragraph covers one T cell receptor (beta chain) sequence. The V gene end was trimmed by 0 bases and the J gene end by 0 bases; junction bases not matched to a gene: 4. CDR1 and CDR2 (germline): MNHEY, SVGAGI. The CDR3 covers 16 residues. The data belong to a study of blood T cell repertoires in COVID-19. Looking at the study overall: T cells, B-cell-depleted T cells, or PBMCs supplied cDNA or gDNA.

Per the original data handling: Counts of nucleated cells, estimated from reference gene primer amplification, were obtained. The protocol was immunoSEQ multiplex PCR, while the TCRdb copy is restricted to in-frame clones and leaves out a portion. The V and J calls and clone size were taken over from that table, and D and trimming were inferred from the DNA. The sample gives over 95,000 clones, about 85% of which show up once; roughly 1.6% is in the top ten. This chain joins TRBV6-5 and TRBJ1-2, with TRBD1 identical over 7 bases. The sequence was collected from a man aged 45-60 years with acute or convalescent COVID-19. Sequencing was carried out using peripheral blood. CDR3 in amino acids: CASSYSAGGSNYGYTF. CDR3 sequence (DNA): TGTGCCAGCAGTTACTCGGCAGGGGGATCTAACTATGGCTACACCTTC.